Listed here are 12 T cell receptor beta chains from one sample, sequenced in a study of blood T cell repertoires in COVID-19. The data were produced by immunoSEQ multiplex PCR, yet TCRdb's version contains in-frame clones alone and is incomplete. The table shows some 230,000 clones, with roughly 80% occurring only once. Material: peripheral blood. The receptor source for this set is a woman aged 25 to 45 who had recovered from COVID-19.

The chain links TRBV5-5 to TRBJ1-2; weak D call: TRBD1 (6 bases). The CDR3 consists of 15 residues. Germline-derived CDR1 and CDR2 are SGHKS and YYEKEE (reference sequence). V shed 4 bases and J shed 3 bases, with 16 bases lying between them. The DNA for the CDR3 is TGTGCCAGCAGCCTCTCGGGGGGCGCTCACTATGGCTACACCTTC. Amino acids: CASSLSGGAHYGYTF.

The rearrangement uses TRBV19 and TRBJ1-1, with D maybe TRBD1 (6 bases). This CDR3 contains 13 residues. Per germline, CDR1 LNHDA and CDR2 SQIVND (reference sequence). The V gene lost 8 bases and the J gene lost 3 bases, with 13 bases spanning the gap. In nucleotides, the CDR3 is TGTGCCAGTGCACTTCCAGGGGACACTGAAGCTTTCTTT. Amino acids: CASALPGDTEAFF.

The rearrangement uses TRBV29-1 and TRBJ2-5, with a weak D call TRBD2 (7 bases). CDR3 size: 13 residues. Per germline, CDR1 SQVTM and CDR2 ANQGSEA. Trimming pared 5 bases from V and 7 bases from J, leaving 17 bases between. The CDR3 protein is CSVQYREGGTQYF. CDR3 DNA sequence: TGCAGCGTTCAGTACAGGGAGGGTGGGACCCAGTACTTC. Looking up the rest from reference TRBV29-1 and TRBJ2-5 gives the full variable domain: SAVISQKPSRDICQRGTSLTIQCQVDSQVTMMFWYRQQPGQSLTLIATANQGSEATYESGFVIDKFPISRPNLTFSTLTVSNMSPEDSSIYLCSVQYREGGTQYFGPGTRLLVL.

In regard to this clone: This sample also contains other DNA sequences that code for the same CDR3. The rearrangement joins TRBV6-1 to TRBJ1-6; D is uncertain. This CDR3 spans 16 amino acids. Germline V gene lookup returns CDR1 MNHNS and CDR2 SASEGT. Trimming pared 0 bases from V and 0 bases from J, leaving 6 bases between. CDR3 sequence: CASSEAGSSYNSPLHF. For the CDR3, the DNA is TGTGCCAGCAGTGAAGCAGGGAGCTCCTATAATTCACCCCTCCACTTT.

This clone was seen once. V and J are TRBV20-1 and TRBJ2-3; the D gene is possibly TRBD1 (5 bases). There are 10 residues in the CDR3. The germline V gene has CDR1 DFQATT and CDR2 SNEGSKA (reference sequence). DNA for the CDR3: TGCAGCCCCCTCCAGGGTACGCAGTATTTT. Residues: CSPLQGTQYF.

In DNA, the CDR3 is TGTGCCTGGAGTGTACTGGGAGGGGAAAGTTACGAGCAGTACTTC. Its protein is CAWSVLGGESYEQYF. The chain joins TRBV30 to TRBJ2-7; 7 bases align to TRBD2. The length of the CDR3 is 15 residues. Germline V gene data show CDR1 as GTSNPN and CDR2 as SVGIG (reference sequence). V was clipped by 0 bases and J by 4 bases; unmatched bases: 9.

The chain recombines TRBV19 with TRBJ1-5; TRBD1 matches 7 bases. V dropped 4 bases and J dropped 0; count of bases not matched to a gene: 12. The V gene's germline CDR1 is LNHDA and CDR2 SQIVND (reference sequence). This CDR3 region has 18 residues. In DNA, the CDR3 is TGTGCCAGTAGTACAGGGGGGACACTATATTATAGCAATCAGCCCCAGCATTTT. Translated: CASSTGGTLYYSNQPQHF.

This clone was observed once. J is TRBJ2-3 and V is TRBV10-1; 10 bases line up with TRBD2. Germline V gives CDR1 WNHNN, CDR2 SYGVQD (reference sequence). The junction had 7 bases not matched to a gene; V was cut back by 3 bases and J by 1 base. The CDR3 sequence is 17 residues long. Here the CDR3 DNA reads TGCGCCAGCAGTGATGGGGTTGGGACTAGCGGCACAGATACGCAGTATTTT. It yields the protein CASSDGVGTSGTDTQYF.

The chain carries TRBV19 and TRBJ1-2; TRBD1 agrees at 9 bases. The germline CDR1 and CDR2 sequences are LNHDA and SQIVND (reference sequence). The CDR3 runs to 17 residues. The V gene end was trimmed by 1 base and the J gene end by 8 bases; junction bases not matched to a gene: 14. The CDR3: CASSIVGSPGTGTGYTF. The CDR3 DNA is TGTGCCAGTAGTATAGTCGGGAGTCCCGGGACAGGGACCGGCTACACCTTC.

V usage is TRBV24-1 and J usage is TRBJ2-2, with TRBD2 matching 8 bases. Germline CDR1 KGHDR, CDR2 SFDVKD. V dropped 5 bases and J dropped 2; count of bases not matched to a gene: 6. The CDR3 loop spans 16 amino acids. In DNA form, the CDR3 reads TGTGCCACCAGTGGGTTGCGGGAGGCCAACACCGGGGAGCTGTTTTTT. This gives the protein CATSGLREANTGELFF.

The chain recombines TRBV9 with TRBJ2-1; D possibly corresponds to TRBD2 (6 bases). Germline V lookup: CDR1 SGDLS, CDR2 YYNGEE. The CDR3 has 14 amino acids. The ends were cut back, 1 base at V and 9 bases at J, with 14 bases in the middle. The DNA for the CDR3 is TGTGCCAGCAGCGTAAGCCAGGGCGGGATTGAGCAGTTCTTC. Its protein product is CASSVSQGGIEQFF.

This clone has just a few counts. The V call is TRBV7-9, the J call TRBJ2-7, with TRBD1 identical over 8 bases. The J call may not be correct, given that the DNA end is closer to TRBJ2-1. This CDR3 spans 11 amino acids. Germline CDR1 reads SEHNR; CDR2 reads FQNEAQ (reference sequence). CDR3 in DNA: TGTGCCAGCAGCCTCGGACAGGGGCAGTTCTTC. Its translation is CASSLGQGQFF.